This T cell receptor beta chain was captured by sequencing in a study of blood T cell repertoires in COVID-19. Study in general: T cells, B-cell-depleted T cells, or PBMCs provided the cDNA or gDNA that served as material.

Measured with immunoSEQ multiplex PCR; TCRdb has only the in-frame clones, and not every one. The sample contains some 57,000 clones, 70% to 85% of which appear only once. CDR1 and CDR2 (germline): SGHRS, YFSETQ. The CDR3 totals 16 residues. J gave up 0 bases and V 0 bases, and 4 bases lay outside the gene matches. Followed over time, Seattle patients had been enrolled while infection was active. The sample consisted of peripheral blood. V usage is TRBV5-1 and J usage is TRBJ1-1; 8 nucleotides agree with TRBD1. The receptor was isolated from a man older than 75 with COVID-19, enrolled during active disease. CDR3 region: CASSLVTGGMNTEAFF. The CDR3 region has the DNA TGCGCCAGCAGCTTGGTTACAGGGGGGATGAACACTGAAGCTTTCTTT.